One and the same sample provided the 27 T cell receptor beta chains below, sequenced in a study of T cell responses to AZD1222 COVID-19 vaccine. Profiled with immunoSEQ multiplex PCR; TCRdb holds only in-frame clones, not every one. The sample yields roughly 150,000 clones, 91% seen once. The material sequenced was peripheral blood, taken on day 0 of AZD1222 vaccination. Every receptor here comes from an adult in good health.

The gene calls are TRBV28 and TRBJ2-1; 12 nucleotides line up with TRBD2. CDR3 length equals 16 residues. With V trimmed by 7 bases and J by 8 bases, 12 bases remained unmatched. Germline values: CDR1 MDHEN, CDR2 SYDVKM. In DNA form, the CDR3 reads TGTGCCAGCAACCCAACTAGCGGGAGGAACCTCGATGAGCAGTTCTTC. Translated, it gives CASNPTSGRNLDEQFF.

The J gene is TRBJ2-7, the V gene TRBV19; 12 nucleotides match TRBD1. Trimming removed 3 bases from V and 7 bases from J; junction bases left unmatched: 7. This CDR3 has 15 residues. Germline lookup yields CDR1 LNHDA and CDR2 SQIVND (reference sequence). This CDR3 is CASSIGGQGAEEQYF. As DNA, the CDR3 is TGTGCCAGTAGTATTGGGGGACAGGGGGCGGAGGAGCAGTACTTC.

The chain couples TRBV25-1 to TRBJ1-4; 10 bases match TRBD1. CDR3 length: 15 amino acids. The trim removed 4 bases at V and 5 bases at J, leaving 4 bases unmatched. Germline-derived CDR1 and CDR2 are MGHDK and SYGVNS. The CDR3 is CASSARDRGNEKLFF. The CDR3 DNA reads TGTGCCAGCAGTGCCCGGGACAGGGGAAATGAAAAACTGTTTTTT.

J is TRBJ1-6 and V is TRBV6-5; D is unresolved. Germline V gives CDR1 MNHEY, CDR2 SVGAGI. The CDR3 contains 14 residues. Between the trimmed V and J ends, which lost 1 base and 10 bases, there was a span of 11 bases. The CDR3, as DNA: TGTGCCAGCAGTTACTTGGACCCACACTCACCCCTCCACTTT. Amino acids: CASSYLDPHSPLHF.

The CDR3 DNA reads TGTGCCAGCAGCTTAGACTACAGTCGCACAGATACGCAGTATTTT. Amino acids: CASSLDYSRTDTQYF. J is TRBJ2-3 and V is TRBV11-2, with D uncertain. From germline, CDR1 is SGHAT and CDR2 FQNNGV. V lost 0 bases, J lost 1 base, and 8 bases lay in between. The CDR3 sequence is 15 residues long.

The rearrangement uses TRBV20-1 and TRBJ1-1, with D unclear. The germline V gene encodes CDR1 DFQATT and CDR2 SNEGSKA (reference sequence). The CDR3 covers 10 residues. Trimming pared 4 bases from V and 6 bases from J, leaving 6 bases between. The CDR3 protein is CSAKDAEAFF. CDR3 bases: TGCAGTGCTAAAGACGCTGAAGCTTTCTTT.

J is TRBJ2-3 and V is TRBV5-1; maybe TRBD1 (7 bases). Trimming stripped 4 bases from V and 2 bases from J, with 14 bases between. Germline CDR1 is SGHRS and CDR2 is YFSETQ. The CDR3 sequence is 15 residues long. The DNA of the CDR3 is TGCGCCAGCAGCCCGGGGGACAGCTACACAGATACGCAGTATTTT. This translates into CASSPGDSYTDTQYF.

This chain joins TRBV9 and TRBJ1-4; D possibly corresponds to TRBD1 (6 bases). Germline CDR1 and CDR2: SGDLS and YYNGEE. The CDR3 length is 16 residues. Between the trimmed V and J ends, which lost 0 bases and 0 bases, there was a span of 9 bases. The CDR3 spells CASSVDRASTNEKLFF. The CDR3 DNA sequence: TGTGCCAGCAGCGTAGACAGGGCCTCAACTAATGAAAAACTGTTTTTT.

The chain carries TRBV11-2 and TRBJ1-1, with 12 bases matching TRBD1. CDR3 size: 14 residues. Germline values: CDR1 SGHAT, CDR2 FQNNGV. J was trimmed by 6 bases and V by 5 bases; bases with no gene match: 4. CDR3 sequence: CASSAGQGASEAFF. CDR3 nucleotides: TGTGCCAGCAGCGCGGGACAGGGGGCCTCTGAAGCTTTCTTT. Full variable domain (remainder filled in from reference TRBV11-2 and TRBJ1-1): EAGVAQSPRYKIIEKRQSVAFWCNPISGHATLYWYQQILGQGPKLLIQFQNNGVVDDSQLPKDRFSAERLKGVDSTLKIQPAKLEDSAVYLCASSAGQGASEAFFGQGTRLTVV.

This chain links TRBV28 with TRBJ1-6; D possibly corresponds to TRBD1 (6 bases). The germline V and J ends were trimmed by 4 bases and 10 bases, with 14 bases remaining between them. The length of the CDR3 is 14 residues. Germline CDR1 is MDHEN and CDR2 is SYDVKM. CDR3 sequence (DNA): TGTGCCAGCAGTTCACAGGGTTCTAAGTCACCCCTCCACTTT. This encodes CASSSQGSKSPLHF. Based on the CDR3 plus reference TRBV28 and TRBJ1-6, the full variable domain is DVKVTQSSRYLVKRTGEKVFLECVQDMDHENMFWYRQDPGLGLRLIYFSYDVKMKEKGDIPEGYSVSREKKERFSLILESASTNQTSMYLCASSSQGSKSPLHFGNGTRLTVT.

V usage is TRBV4-1 and J usage is TRBJ1-2, with TRBD1 as a possible D gene (6 bases). The length of the CDR3 is 19 residues. V was cut by 1 base and J by 6 bases, with 27 bases left in between. Germline lookup yields CDR1 MGHRA and CDR2 YSYEKL. The CDR3 DNA reads TGCGCCAGCAGCCAAGGAGGGGCTTTACGGGGGCTAGTTTTGGATGGCTACACCTTC. Amino acid sequence: CASSQGGALRGLVLDGYTF.

The gene calls are TRBV6-6 and TRBJ2-7; 8 bases fit TRBD1. The CDR3 length is 14 residues. With 2 bases clipped from V and 5 bases from J, the junction kept 5 bases outside the gene matches. Germline lookup yields CDR1 MNHNY and CDR2 SVGAGI (reference sequence). This chain's CDR3 is CASSYRDRGDEQYF. The CDR3 coding sequence is TGTGCCAGCAGTTACCGCGACAGGGGAGACGAGCAGTACTTC.

The chain joins TRBV18 to TRBJ1-5; the match to TRBD1 covers 7 bases. There are 13 residues in the CDR3. With 6 bases clipped from V and 5 bases from J, the junction kept 4 bases outside the gene matches. CDR1 KGHSH and CDR2 LQKENI come from the germline V gene. CDR3 DNA sequence: TGTGCCAGCTCCCAAACAGGGGATCAGCCCCAGCATTTT. It specifies CASSQTGDQPQHF.

The count of this clone is one. CDR3 protein: CASSAGGRRSNEQFF. The CDR3 coding sequence is TGTGCCAGCAGTGCAGGGGGGCGCCGGAGCAATGAGCAGTTCTTC. This rearrangement joins TRBV2 to TRBJ2-1; weak D call: TRBD1 (7 bases). The V end was cut by 4 bases, the J end by 6 bases, with 16 bases between. The CDR3 is 15 residues long. The germline CDR1 and CDR2 sequences are SNHLY and FYNNEI. The entire variable domain, with the rest obtained from reference TRBV2 and TRBJ2-1, is as follows: EPEVTQTPSHQVTQMGQEVILRCVPISNHLYFYWYRQILGQKVEFLVSFYNNEISEKSEIFDDQFSVERPDGSNFTLKIRSTKLEDSAMYFCASSAGGRRSNEQFFGPGTRLTVL.

The chain employs TRBV6-5 and TRBJ1-6; the D is unclear. Trimming removed 5 bases from V and 7 bases from J, with 9 bases in between. CDR3 length equals 13 residues. Germline CDR1 MNHEY, CDR2 SVGAGI. The CDR3 reads CASSQSSNSPLHF. As DNA, the CDR3 is TGTGCCAGCAGTCAGAGCTCAAATTCACCCCTCCACTTT.

This rearrangement joins TRBV7-2 to TRBJ1-1, with a tentative D call TRBD1 (6 bases). There are 16 residues in the CDR3. Germline-derived CDR1 and CDR2 are SGHTA and FQGNSA. Trimming removed 5 bases from V and 1 base from J, with 17 bases in between. CDR3 residues: CASSPRRGRANTEAFF. Here the CDR3 DNA reads TGTGCCAGCAGCCCGCGGAGGGGGAGGGCGAACACTGAAGCTTTCTTT.

This clone was picked up one time. This chain uses TRBV27 with TRBJ2-7; 8 nucleotides match TRBD1. CDR1 is MNHEY, CDR2 SMNVEV, per germline (reference sequence). CDR3 length equals 13 residues. V trimming: 5 bases; J trimming: 5 bases; junction bases outside the gene matches: 5. The DNA of the CDR3 is TGTGCCAGCAGTCTCAGGACAGGGCACGAGCAGTACTTC. Protein product: CASSLRTGHEQYF.

The J gene is TRBJ2-7, the V gene TRBV6-2 or TRBV6-3, with D hard to call. Germline lookup yields CDR1 MNHEY and CDR2 SVGEGT. V lost 0 bases and J lost 3, with 6 bases in between. This CDR3 is 13 amino acids long. The CDR3 reads CASSYSMGYEQYF. As DNA, the CDR3 is TGTGCCAGCAGTTACTCGATGGGCTACGAGCAGTACTTC.

The V and J genes are TRBV5-1 and TRBJ1-1, with TRBD1 as a possible D gene (5 bases). The CDR3 is made up of 14 amino acids. CDR1 SGHRS and CDR2 YFSETQ come from the germline V gene. Trimming removed 5 bases from V and 1 base from J, with 12 bases in between. The CDR3, as DNA: TGCGCCAGCAGTAATGGGACCAAGAACACTGAAGCTTTCTTT. Its protein is CASSNGTKNTEAFF.

The gene calls are TRBV28 and TRBJ1-3; possible D gene TRBD1, 6 bases. CDR1 is MDHEN and CDR2 is SYDVKM in the germline V gene. V gave up 7 bases and J gave up 0 bases, with 10 bases separating them. The CDR3 sequence is 14 residues long. The DNA for the CDR3 is TGTGCCAGCACCGCGGACAGCTCTGGAAACACCATATATTTT. Translated, it gives CASTADSSGNTIYF.

The chain uses TRBV28 and TRBJ1-2; a weak D match, TRBD1 (5 bases). CDR3 length equals 14 residues. Trimming pared 10 bases from V and 7 bases from J, leaving 22 bases between. Germline CDR1 and CDR2: MDHEN and SYDVKM. This CDR3 reads CATPAIGRGGGYTF. The CDR3, as DNA: TGTGCCACCCCGGCCATAGGGAGGGGCGGTGGCTACACCTTC.

The chain joins TRBV7-2 to TRBJ1-2, with 8 bases matching TRBD1. Unmatched junction bases numbered 9, after V lost 5 bases and J lost 4 bases. CDR1 and CDR2 (germline): SGHTA, FQGNSA. The CDR3 totals 15 residues. This chain's CDR3 is CASSHGDRHFYGYTF. The CDR3 DNA reads TGTGCCAGCAGCCACGGGGACAGGCATTTCTATGGCTACACCTTC.

The rearrangement uses TRBV14 and TRBJ2-3; 8 nucleotides agree with TRBD2. V trimming: 1 base; J trimming: 0 bases; junction bases outside the gene matches: 9. This CDR3 comprises 18 residues. Germline loops: CDR1 SGHDN, CDR2 FVKESK. The CDR3 bases are TGTGCCAGCAGCCAAGGACGCGGGAGGAGACCTAGCACAGATACGCAGTATTTT. It is translated as CASSQGRGRRPSTDTQYF.

The V gene is TRBV7-9, the J gene TRBJ2-7, with D maybe TRBD2 (5 bases). Deletions cut 8 bases from V and 4 bases from J, with 18 bases between. The germline gives CDR1 SEHNR, CDR2 FQNEAQ (reference sequence). The CDR3 runs 14 residues. This CDR3 is CASSDRVAGYEQYF. The CDR3, as DNA: TGTGCCAGCTCCGACCGGGTGGCGGGTTACGAGCAGTACTTC.

This chain links TRBV29-1 with TRBJ1-5, with D uncertain. The CDR3 runs 12 residues. The germline V gene encodes CDR1 SQVTM and CDR2 ANQGSEA. V was shortened by 6 bases and J by 6 bases, with 12 bases between the two germline ends. Written as DNA, the CDR3 is TGCAGCGTCGGATCGGAGGGTCAGCCCCAGCATTTT. It is translated as CSVGSEGQPQHF.

The chain employs TRBV27 and TRBJ1-2; 7 nucleotides agree with TRBD1. V was clipped by 5 bases and J by 2 bases; unmatched bases: 5. The CDR3 runs to 14 residues. CDR1 is MNHEY, CDR2 SMNVEV, per germline (reference sequence). CDR3 loop: CASSHGTENYGYTF. The CDR3 region has the DNA TGTGCCAGCAGTCATGGGACAGAAAACTATGGCTACACCTTC.

J is TRBJ2-2 and V is TRBV18, with D perhaps TRBD1 (5 bases). This CDR3 comprises 13 residues. CDR1 and CDR2 from the germline V gene are KGHSH and LQKENI. V lost 5 bases and J lost 4, with 8 bases in between. The CDR3 DNA reads TGTGCCAGCTCAACAACAGGCACCGGGGAGCTGTTTTTT. Translating it yields CASSTTGTGELFF.